The 4 T cell receptor beta chains below come from one sample, sequenced in a study of response to subunit inactivated influenza vaccine. TCRdb analysed the RT-PCR reads with MiXCR anew, one entry per CDR3 protein. The sample carries about 570,000 distinct CDR3 sequences, roughly 10% recorded once. These data were likewise used in another study, on T cells expressing NK-cell markers. As that report states: Template switching by 5'RACE with UMIs generated the TCR beta cDNA.

The sample was PBMCs from blood, taken on the day of vaccination. The receptors derive from a man aged 50 to 60 who received an inactivated influenza vaccine.

This sequence joins TRBV20-1 and TRBJ1-5, with D perhaps TRBD1 (6 bases). The CDR3 spans 14 residues. CDR1 and CDR2 (germline): DFQATT, SNEGSKA (reference sequence). Trimming stripped 0 bases from V and 7 bases from J, with 13 bases between. The CDR3 sequence is CSARDLSGTQPQHF. CDR3 sequence (DNA): TGCAGTGCTAGAGATTTGTCAGGGACACAGCCCCAGCATTTT.

This clonotype was found a few times. The chain recombines TRBV5-6 with TRBJ2-7; D assignment may be TRBD1 or TRBD2 (5 bases each). The CDR3 runs 17 residues. Looked up from germline, CDR1 is SGHDT and CDR2 is YYEEEE. V was shortened by 4 bases and J by 7 bases, with 27 bases between the two germline ends. The CDR3 spells CASSPIKSPGRSKEQYF. The CDR3 bases are TGTGCCAGCAGCCCGATTAAATCACCGGGACGATCTAAAGAGCAGTACTTC.

The chain carries TRBV7-2 and TRBJ2-5; a possible D gene is TRBD2 (5 bases). V was trimmed by 5 bases and J by 4 bases, leaving 17 bases between them. In germline, CDR1 is SGHTA, CDR2 FQGNSA. This CDR3 comprises 15 residues. The CDR3 sequence is CASSQPPGSGETQYF. The CDR3 DNA reads as TGTGCCAGCAGCCAGCCTCCGGGGTCGGGAGAGACCCAGTACTTC.

This chain joins TRBV29-1 and TRBJ2-7; 7 bases are shared with TRBD2. The CDR3 extends over 18 amino acids. CDR1 is SQVTM, CDR2 ANQGSEA, per germline. V was clipped by 1 base and J by 2 bases; unmatched bases: 17. The CDR3 bases are TGCAGCGTTGAAGTGGTAGGCCGGGACTACCCGACCGCCTACGAGCAGTACTTC. Translated, it gives CSVEVVGRDYPTAYEQYF.